This TCR beta chain was identified during a study of patients and donors after allogeneic stem cell transplantation. The CDR3 extends over 14 amino acids. Trimming took off 4 bases at V and 0 bases at J, with 10 bases between the two ends. Germline-derived CDR1 and CDR2 are SEHNR and FQNEAQ (reference sequence). TCRdb independently ran MiXCR on the RT-PCR reads; one entry per CDR3 protein. The sample lists about 200,000 distinct CDR3 sequences, 38% occurring once. This clonotype was counted a single time. The sample was blood, either unsorted or a sorted T cell fraction (not recorded which). The chain joins TRBV7-9 to TRBJ2-7; D not certain. The receptor was isolated from a human donor who was either an allogeneic HSCT recipient or a stem cell or donor lymphocyte infusion donor (not recorded which). It is not recorded whose cells these are; they may come from a transplant donor. CDR3: CASSSTGYSYEQYF. The CDR3 region has the DNA TGTGCCAGCAGCTCGACGGGTTACTCCTACGAGCAGTACTTC. Complete variable domain (other parts from reference TRBV7-9 and TRBJ2-7): DTGVSQNPRHKITKRGQNVTFRCDPISEHNRLYWYRQTLGQGPEFLTYFQNEAQLEKSRLLSDRFSAERPKGSFSTLEIQRTEQGDSAMYLCASSSTGYSYEQYFGPGTRLTVT.